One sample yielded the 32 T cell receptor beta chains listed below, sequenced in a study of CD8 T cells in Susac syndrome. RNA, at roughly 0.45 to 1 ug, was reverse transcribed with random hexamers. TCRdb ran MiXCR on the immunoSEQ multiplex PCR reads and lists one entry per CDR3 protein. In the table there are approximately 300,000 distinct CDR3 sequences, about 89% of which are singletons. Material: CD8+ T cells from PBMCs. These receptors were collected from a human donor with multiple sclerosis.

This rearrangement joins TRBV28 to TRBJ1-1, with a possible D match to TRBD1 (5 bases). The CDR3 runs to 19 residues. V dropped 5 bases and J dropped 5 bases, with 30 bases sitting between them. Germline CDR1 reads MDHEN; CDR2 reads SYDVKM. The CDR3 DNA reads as TGTGCCAGCAGTCCCACCCCGCCGACAGAAGGGGAGTGGGAGACTGAAGCTTTCTTT. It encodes CASSPTPPTEGEWETEAFF.

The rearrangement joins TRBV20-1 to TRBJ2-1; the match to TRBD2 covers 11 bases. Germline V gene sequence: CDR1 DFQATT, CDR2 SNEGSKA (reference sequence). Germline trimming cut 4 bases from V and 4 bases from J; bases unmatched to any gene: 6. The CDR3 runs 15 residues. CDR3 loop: CSATSGTSGYNEQFF. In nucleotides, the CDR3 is TGCAGTGCTACTTCCGGGACTAGCGGATACAATGAGCAGTTCTTC.

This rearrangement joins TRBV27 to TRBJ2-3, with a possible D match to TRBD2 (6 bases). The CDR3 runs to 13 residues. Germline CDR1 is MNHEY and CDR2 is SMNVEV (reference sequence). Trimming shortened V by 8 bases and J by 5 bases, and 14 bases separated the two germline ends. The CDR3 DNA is TGTGCCAGCTTCTCTAGGGGAGGAGATACGCAGTATTTT. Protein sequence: CASFSRGGDTQYF.

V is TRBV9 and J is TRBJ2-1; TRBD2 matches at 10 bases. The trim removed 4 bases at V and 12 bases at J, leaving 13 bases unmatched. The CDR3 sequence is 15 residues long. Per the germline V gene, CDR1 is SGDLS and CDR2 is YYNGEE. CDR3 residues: CASSLGLAEGLGQFF. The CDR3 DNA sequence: TGTGCCAGCAGCCTAGGACTAGCGGAGGGTCTTGGGCAGTTCTTC.

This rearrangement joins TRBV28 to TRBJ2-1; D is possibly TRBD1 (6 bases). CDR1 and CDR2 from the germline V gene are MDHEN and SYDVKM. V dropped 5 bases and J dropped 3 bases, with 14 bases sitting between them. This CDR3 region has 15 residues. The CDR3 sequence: CASSEGLGGYNEQFF. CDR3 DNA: TGTGCCAGCAGTGAGGGGCTAGGGGGCTACAATGAGCAGTTCTTC.

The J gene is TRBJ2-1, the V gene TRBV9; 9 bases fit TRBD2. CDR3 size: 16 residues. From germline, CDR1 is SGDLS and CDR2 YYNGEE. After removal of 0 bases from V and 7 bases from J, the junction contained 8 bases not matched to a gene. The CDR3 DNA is TGTGCCAGCAGCGTAGGAACCAGCGGGAGGAGTAATGAGCAGTTCTTC. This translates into CASSVGTSGRSNEQFF.

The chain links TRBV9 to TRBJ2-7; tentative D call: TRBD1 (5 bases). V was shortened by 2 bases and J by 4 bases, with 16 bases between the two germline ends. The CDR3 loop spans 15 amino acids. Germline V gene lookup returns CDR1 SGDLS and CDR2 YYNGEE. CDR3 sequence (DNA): TGTGCCAGCAGCGTTGGTTTGATAGGGGATTACGAGCAGTACTTC. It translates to CASSVGLIGDYEQYF.

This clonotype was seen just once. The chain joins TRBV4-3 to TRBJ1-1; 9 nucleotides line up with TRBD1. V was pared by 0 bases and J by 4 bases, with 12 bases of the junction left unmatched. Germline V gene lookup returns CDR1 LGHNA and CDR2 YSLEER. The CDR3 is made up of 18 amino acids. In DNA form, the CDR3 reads TGCGCCAGCAGCCAAGAGCTGGTAGCCGGGACAGGGACCACTGAAGCTTTCTTT. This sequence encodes CASSQELVAGTGTTEAFF.

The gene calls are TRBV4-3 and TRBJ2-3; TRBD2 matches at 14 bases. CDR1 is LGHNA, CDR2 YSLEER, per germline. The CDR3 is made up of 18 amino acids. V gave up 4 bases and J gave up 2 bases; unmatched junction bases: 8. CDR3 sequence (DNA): TGCGCCAGCAGCCTGGGACTAGCGGGAGAGGGGGCCACAGATACGCAGTATTTT. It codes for CASSLGLAGEGATDTQYF.

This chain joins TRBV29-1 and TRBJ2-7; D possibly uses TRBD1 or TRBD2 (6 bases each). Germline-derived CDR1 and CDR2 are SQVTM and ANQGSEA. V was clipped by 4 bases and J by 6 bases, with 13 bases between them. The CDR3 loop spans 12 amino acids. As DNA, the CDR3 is TGCAGCGTTGTAGGGGGAGGATCCGAGCAGTACTTC. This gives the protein CSVVGGGSEQYF.

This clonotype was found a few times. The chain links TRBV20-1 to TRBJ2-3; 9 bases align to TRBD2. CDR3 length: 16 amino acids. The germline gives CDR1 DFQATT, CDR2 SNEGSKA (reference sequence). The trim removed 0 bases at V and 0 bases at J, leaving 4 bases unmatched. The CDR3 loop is CSARDGGGESTDTQYF. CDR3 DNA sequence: TGCAGTGCTAGAGATGGCGGGGGGGAAAGCACAGATACGCAGTATTTT.

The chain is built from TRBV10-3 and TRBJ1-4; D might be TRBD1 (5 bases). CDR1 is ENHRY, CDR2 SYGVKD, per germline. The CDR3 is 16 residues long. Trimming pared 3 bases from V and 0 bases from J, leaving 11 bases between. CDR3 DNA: TGTGCCATCAGTGAACCCGACAGCGCAACTAATGAAAAACTGTTTTTT. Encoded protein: CAISEPDSATNEKLFF.

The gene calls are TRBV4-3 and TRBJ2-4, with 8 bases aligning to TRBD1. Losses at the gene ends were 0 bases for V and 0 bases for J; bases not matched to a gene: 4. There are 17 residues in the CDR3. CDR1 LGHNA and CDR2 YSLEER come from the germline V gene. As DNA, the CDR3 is TGCGCCAGCAGCCAAGACTCAGGGGGCCCAGCCAAAAACATTCAGTACTTC. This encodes CASSQDSGGPAKNIQYF.

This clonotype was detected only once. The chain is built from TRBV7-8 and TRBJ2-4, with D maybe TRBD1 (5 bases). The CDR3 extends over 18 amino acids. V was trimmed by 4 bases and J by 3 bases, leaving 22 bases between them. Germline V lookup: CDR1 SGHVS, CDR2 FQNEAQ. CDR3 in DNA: TGTGCCAGCAGCTACCCTCCCCAGGGAACTAAAGGCAAAAACATTCAGTACTTC. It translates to CASSYPPQGTKGKNIQYF.

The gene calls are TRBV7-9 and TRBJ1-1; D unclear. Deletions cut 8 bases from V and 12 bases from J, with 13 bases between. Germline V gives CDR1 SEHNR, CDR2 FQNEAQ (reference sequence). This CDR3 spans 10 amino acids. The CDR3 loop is CASGLVETFF. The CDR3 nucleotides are TGTGCCAGCGGTCTTGTGGAAACTTTCTTT. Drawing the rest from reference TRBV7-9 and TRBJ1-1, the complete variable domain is DTGVSQNPRHKITKRGQNVTFRCDPISEHNRLYWYRQTLGQGPEFLTYFQNEAQLEKSRLLSDRFSAERPKGSFSTLEIQRTEQGDSAMYLCASGLVETFFGQGTRLTVV.

CDR3 amino acids: CASSGFPENRVSTWEQFF. The CDR3 DNA sequence: TGTGCCAGCAGTGGTTTCCCCGAAAACAGGGTATCTACGTGGGAGCAGTTCTTC. V and J are TRBV12-3 or TRBV12-4 and TRBJ2-1; TRBD1 might be the D (6 bases). The length of the CDR3 is 18 residues. Trimming shortened V by 5 bases and J by 10 bases, and 30 bases separated the two germline ends.

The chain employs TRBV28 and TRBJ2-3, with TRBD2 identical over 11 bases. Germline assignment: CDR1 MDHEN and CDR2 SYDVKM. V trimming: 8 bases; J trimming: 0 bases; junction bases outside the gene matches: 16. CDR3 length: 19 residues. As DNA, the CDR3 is TGTGCCAGCTGGGGAGGGAGACTAGCGGGGCCCTTAAGCACAGATACGCAGTATTTT. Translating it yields CASWGGRLAGPLSTDTQYF.

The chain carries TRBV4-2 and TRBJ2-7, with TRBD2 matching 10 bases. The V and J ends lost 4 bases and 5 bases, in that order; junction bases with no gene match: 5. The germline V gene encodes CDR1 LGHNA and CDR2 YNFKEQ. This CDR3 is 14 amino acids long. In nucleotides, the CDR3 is TGTGCCAGCAGCCGCGGGACTAGCGTCCACGAGCAGTACTTC. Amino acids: CASSRGTSVHEQYF.

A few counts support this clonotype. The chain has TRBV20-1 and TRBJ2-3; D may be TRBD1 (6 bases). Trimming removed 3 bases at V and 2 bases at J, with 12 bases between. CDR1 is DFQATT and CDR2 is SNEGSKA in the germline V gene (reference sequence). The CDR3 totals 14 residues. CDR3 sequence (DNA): TGCAGTGCTAGGGCGGACAGATACACAGATACGCAGTATTTT. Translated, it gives CSARADRYTDTQYF.

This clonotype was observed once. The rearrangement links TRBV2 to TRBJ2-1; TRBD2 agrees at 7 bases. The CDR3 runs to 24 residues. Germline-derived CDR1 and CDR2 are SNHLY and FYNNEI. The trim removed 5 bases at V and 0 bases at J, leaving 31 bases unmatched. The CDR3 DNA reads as TGTGCCAGCAGTACAGACCTAACGGGAGGCACAACAATTGATGAGACGAGCTCCTACAATGAGCAGTTCTTC. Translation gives CASSTDLTGGTTIDETSSYNEQFF.

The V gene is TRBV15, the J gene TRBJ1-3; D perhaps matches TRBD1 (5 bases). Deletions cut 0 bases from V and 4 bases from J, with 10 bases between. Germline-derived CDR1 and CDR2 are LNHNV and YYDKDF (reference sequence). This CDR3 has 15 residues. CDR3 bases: TGTGCCACCAGCAGAGATGGAAGGGGCGGAAACACCATATATTTT. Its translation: CATSRDGRGGNTIYF.

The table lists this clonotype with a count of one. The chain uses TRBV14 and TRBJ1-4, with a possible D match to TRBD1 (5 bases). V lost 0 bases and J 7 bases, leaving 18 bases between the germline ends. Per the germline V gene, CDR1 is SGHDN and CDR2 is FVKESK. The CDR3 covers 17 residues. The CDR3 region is CASSQELGGLMGEKLFF. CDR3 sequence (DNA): TGTGCCAGCAGCCAAGAGTTGGGGGGACTGATGGGTGAAAAACTGTTTTTT.

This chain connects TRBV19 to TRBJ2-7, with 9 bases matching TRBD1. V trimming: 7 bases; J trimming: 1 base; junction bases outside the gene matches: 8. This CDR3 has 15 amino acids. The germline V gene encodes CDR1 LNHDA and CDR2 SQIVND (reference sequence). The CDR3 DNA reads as TGTGCCAGTAAAGAAGGACAGGGGACGTCCTACGAGCAGTACTTC. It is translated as CASKEGQGTSYEQYF. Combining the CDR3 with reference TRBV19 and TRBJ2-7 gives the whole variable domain DGGITQSPKYLFRKEGQNVTLSCEQNLNHDAMYWYRQDPGQGLRLIYYSQIVNDFQKGDIAEGYSVSREKKESFPLTVTSAQKNPTAFYLCASKEGQGTSYEQYFGPGTRLTVT.

The CDR3 here is CATSPGPAGLQNIQYF. The CDR3 bases are TGTGCCACCAGCCCCGGGCCTGCGGGACTTCAAAACATTCAGTACTTC. The chain combines TRBV15 with TRBJ2-4; D is possibly TRBD2 (6 bases). Germline CDR1 and CDR2: LNHNV and YYDKDF (reference sequence). Between the trimmed V and J ends, which lost 5 bases and 5 bases, there was a span of 19 bases. This CDR3 contains 16 residues.

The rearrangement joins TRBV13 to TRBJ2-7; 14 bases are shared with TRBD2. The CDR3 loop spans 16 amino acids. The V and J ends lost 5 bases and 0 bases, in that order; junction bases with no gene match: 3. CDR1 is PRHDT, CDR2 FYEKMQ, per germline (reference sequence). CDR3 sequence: CASSPTSGRASYEQYF. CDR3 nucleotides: TGTGCCAGCAGCCCGACTAGCGGGAGGGCCTCCTACGAGCAGTACTTC.

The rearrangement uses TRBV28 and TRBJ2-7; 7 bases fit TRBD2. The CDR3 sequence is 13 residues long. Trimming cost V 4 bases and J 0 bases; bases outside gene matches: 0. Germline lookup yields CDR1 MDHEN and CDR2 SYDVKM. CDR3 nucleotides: TGTGCCAGCAGTTGGGAGGGCTCCTACGAGCAGTACTTC. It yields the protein CASSWEGSYEQYF.

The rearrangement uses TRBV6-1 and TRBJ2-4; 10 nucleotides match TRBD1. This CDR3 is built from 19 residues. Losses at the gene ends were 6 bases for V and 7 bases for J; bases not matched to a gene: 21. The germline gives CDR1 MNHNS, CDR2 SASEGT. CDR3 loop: CASSSLTGQGTESPNIQYF. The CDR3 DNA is TGTGCCAGCAGCTCCCTAACGGGACAGGGGACAGAAAGCCCTAACATTCAGTACTTC.

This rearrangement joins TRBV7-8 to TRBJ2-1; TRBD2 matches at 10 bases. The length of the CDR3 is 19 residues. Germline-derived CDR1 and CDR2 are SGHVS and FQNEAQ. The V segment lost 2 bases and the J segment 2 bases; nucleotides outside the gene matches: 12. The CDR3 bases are TGTGCCAGCAGCTTACTAACTAGCGGGGCCTTCCCACCCTACAATGAGCAGTTCTTC. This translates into CASSLLTSGAFPPYNEQFF. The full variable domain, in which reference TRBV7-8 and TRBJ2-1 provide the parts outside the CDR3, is GAGVSQSPRYKVAKRGQDVALRCDPISGHVSLFWYQQALGQGPEFLTYFQNEAQLDKSGLPSDRFFAERPEGSVSTLKIQRTQQEDSAVYLCASSLLTSGAFPPYNEQFFGPGTRLTVL.

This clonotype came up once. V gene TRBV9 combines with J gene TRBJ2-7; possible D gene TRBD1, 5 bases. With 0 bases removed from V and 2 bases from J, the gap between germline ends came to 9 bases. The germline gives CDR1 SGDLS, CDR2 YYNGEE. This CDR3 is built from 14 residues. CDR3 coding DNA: TGTGCCAGCAGCGTAGCTGACAGACCCTACGAGCAGTACTTC. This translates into CASSVADRPYEQYF.

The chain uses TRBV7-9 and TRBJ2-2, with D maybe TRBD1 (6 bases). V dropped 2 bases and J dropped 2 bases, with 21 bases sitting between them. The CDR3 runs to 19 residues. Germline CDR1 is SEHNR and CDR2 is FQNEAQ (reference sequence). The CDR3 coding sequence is TGTGCCAGCAGCTTACCCGACAGGAAAGGAGAAGGTAACACCGGGGAGCTGTTTTTT. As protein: CASSLPDRKGEGNTGELFF.

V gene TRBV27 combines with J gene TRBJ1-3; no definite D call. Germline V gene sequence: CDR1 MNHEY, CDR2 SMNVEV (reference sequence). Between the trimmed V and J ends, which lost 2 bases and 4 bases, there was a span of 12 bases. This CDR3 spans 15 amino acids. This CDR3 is CASSLTRALGNTIYF. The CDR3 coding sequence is TGTGCCAGCAGTTTAACTAGGGCCCTCGGAAACACCATATATTTT.

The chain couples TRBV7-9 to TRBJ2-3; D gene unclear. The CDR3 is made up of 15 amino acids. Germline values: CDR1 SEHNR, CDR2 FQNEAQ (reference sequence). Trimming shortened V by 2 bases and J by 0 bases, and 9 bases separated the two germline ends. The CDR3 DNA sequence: TGTGCCAGCAGCTTACTCACCGGGAGCACAGATACGCAGTATTTT. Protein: CASSLLTGSTDTQYF. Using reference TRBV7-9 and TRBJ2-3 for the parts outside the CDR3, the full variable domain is DTGVSQNPRHKITKRGQNVTFRCDPISEHNRLYWYRQTLGQGPEFLTYFQNEAQLEKSRLLSDRFSAERPKGSFSTLEIQRTEQGDSAMYLCASSLLTGSTDTQYFGPGTRLTVL.